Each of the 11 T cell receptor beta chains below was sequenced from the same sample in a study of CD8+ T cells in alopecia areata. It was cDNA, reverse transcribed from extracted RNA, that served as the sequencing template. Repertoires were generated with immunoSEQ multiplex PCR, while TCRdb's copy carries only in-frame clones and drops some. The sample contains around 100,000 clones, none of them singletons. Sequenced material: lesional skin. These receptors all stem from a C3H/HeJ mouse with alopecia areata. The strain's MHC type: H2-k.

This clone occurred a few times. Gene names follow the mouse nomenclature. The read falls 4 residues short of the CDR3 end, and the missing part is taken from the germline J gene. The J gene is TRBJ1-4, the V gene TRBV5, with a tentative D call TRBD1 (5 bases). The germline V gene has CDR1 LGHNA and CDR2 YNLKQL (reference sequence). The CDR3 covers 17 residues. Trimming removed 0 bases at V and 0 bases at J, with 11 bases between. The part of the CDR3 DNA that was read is TGTGCCAGCAGCCAAGATGGACAAACATTTTCCAACGAA. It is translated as CASSQDGQTFSNE. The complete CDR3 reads CASSQDGQTFSNERLFF.

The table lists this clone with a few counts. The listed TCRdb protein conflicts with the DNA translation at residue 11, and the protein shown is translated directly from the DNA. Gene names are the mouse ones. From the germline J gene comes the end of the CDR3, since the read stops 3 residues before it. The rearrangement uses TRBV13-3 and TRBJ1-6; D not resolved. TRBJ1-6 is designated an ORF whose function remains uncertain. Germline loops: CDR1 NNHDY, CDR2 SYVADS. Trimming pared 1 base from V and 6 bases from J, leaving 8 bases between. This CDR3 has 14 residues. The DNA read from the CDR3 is TGTGCCAGCAGTGATCACAGATCTAATTCGCCC. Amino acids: CASSDHRSNSP. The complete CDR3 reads CASSDHRSNSPLYF.

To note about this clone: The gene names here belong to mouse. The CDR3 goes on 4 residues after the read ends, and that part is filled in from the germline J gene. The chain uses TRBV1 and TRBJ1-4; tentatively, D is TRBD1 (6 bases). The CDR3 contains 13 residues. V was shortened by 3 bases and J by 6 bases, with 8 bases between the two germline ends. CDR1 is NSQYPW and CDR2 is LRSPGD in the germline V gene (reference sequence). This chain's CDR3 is CTCSAGTHERLFF. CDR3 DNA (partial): TGCACCTGCAGTGCCGGGACACACGAA.

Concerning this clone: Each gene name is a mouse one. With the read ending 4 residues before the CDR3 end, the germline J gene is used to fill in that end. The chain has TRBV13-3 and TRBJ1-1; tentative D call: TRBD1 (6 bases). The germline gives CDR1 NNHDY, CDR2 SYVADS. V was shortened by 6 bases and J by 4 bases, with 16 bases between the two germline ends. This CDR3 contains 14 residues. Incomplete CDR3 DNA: TGTGCCAGCACCCCCCAGGGGAGGGGCACA. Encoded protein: CASTPQGRGT. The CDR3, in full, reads CASTPQGRGTEVFF.

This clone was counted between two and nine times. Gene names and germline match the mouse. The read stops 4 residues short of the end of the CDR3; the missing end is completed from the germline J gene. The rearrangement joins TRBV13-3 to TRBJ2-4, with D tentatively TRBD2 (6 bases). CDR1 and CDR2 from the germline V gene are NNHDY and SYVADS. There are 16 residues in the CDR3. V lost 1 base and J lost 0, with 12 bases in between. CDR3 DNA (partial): TGTGCCAGCAGTGATTCCTGGGGACCTAGTCAAAAC. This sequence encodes CASSDSWGPSQN. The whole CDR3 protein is CASSDSWGPSQNTLYF.

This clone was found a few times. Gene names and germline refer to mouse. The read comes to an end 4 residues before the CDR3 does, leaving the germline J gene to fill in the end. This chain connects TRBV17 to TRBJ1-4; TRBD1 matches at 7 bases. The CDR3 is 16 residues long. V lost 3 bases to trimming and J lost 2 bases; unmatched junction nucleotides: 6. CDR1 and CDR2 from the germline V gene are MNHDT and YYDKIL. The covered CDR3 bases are TGTGCTAGCAGTAGTTGGGACAGTCCCTCCAACGAA. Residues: CASSSWDSPSNE. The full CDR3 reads CASSSWDSPSNERLFF.

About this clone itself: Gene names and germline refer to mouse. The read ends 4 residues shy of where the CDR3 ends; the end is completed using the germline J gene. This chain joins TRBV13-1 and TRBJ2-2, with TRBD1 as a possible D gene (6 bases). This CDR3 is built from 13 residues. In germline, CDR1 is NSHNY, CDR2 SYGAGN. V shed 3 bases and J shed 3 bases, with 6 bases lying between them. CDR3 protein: CASSAGDTGQLYF. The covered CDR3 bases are TGTGCCAGCAGTGCAGGGGACACCGGG.

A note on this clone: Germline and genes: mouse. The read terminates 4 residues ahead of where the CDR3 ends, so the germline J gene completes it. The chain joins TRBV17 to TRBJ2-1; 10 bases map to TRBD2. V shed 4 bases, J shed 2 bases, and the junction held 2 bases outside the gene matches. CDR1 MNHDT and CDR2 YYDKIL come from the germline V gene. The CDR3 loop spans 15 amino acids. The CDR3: CASSIDWGDYAEQFF. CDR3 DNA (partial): TGTGCTAGCAGTATTGACTGGGGGGACTATGCT.

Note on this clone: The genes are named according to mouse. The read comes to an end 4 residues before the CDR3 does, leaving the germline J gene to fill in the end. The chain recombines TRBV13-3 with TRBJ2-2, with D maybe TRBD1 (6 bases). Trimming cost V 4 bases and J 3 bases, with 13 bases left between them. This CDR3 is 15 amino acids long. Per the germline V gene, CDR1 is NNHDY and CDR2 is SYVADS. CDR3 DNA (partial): TGTGCCAGCAGTCCTACAGGGATCTACACCGGG. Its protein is CASSPTGIYTG. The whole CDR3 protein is CASSPTGIYTGQLYF. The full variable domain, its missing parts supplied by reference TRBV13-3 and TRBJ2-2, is EAAVTQSPRSKVAVTGGKVTLSCHQTNNHDYMYWYRQDTGHGLRLIHYSYVADSTEKGDIPDGYKASRPSQENFSLILELASLSQTAVYFCASSPTGIYTGQLYFGEGSKLTVL.

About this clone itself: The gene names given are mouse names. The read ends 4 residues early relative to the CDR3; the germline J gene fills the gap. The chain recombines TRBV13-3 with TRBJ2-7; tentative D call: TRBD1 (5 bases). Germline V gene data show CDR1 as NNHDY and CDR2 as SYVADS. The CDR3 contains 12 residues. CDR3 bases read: TGTGCCAGCAGTCCAGGGCGGGAT. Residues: CASSPGRD. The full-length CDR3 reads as CASSPGRDEQYF.

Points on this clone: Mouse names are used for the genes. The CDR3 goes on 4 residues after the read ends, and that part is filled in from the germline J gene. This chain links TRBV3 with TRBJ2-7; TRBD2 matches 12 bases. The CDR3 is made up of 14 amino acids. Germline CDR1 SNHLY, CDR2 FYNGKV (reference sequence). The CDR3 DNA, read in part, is TGTGCCAGCAGCTTTTGGGACTGGGGGGAT. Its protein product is CASSFWDWGD. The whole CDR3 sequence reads CASSFWDWGDEQYF.